The clone carrying this T cell receptor beta chain appeared a few times. Its specificity is unknown. The cDNA was synthesized by means of template-switch 5'RACE, which was carried out with 10-nucleotide random UMIs. Every sequencing run gave over 190 million TCR-beta sequences, taken from 15-18 subjects. Each CDR3 protein gets one entry after TCRdb re-called the 5' RACE reads with MiXCR. The sample contains tens of thousands of distinct CDR3 sequences, roughly an eighth of which appear only once. The CDR3 spans 13 residues. The germline gives CDR1 KGHSH, CDR2 LQKENI. The germline V and J ends were trimmed by 6 bases and 4 bases, with 10 bases remaining between them. The entry originates in a study of neurological immune-mediated disorders. General study findings and limits: CDR3 amino acid sequences of expanded clones were not shared across subjects, a result suggesting private repertoires in all groups.

Healthy controls were blood bank volunteers in Maryland, USA. The TCR comes from a female donor in good health. The sequencing input was PBMCs. The chain carries TRBV18 and TRBJ1-5, with a possible D match to TRBD1 (6 bases). The CDR3 coding sequence is TGTGCCAGCTCGTCGGACAGAAATCAGCCCCAGCATTTT. Translated, it gives CASSSDRNQPQHF.